This T cell receptor beta chain was documented in a study of response to subunit inactivated influenza vaccine (dated by TCRdb to the late 2010s). Regarding the research as a whole: To follow how T cells responded to a trivalent subunit inactivated influenza vaccine, the researchers relied on deep quantitative profiling of the T cell receptor repertoire. Here is what the overall study found, with its caveats: It was suggested by the authors that each seasonal influenza vaccination may recruit only a limited number of new T cells.

There are 15 amino acids in the CDR3, from cysteine to phenylalanine inclusive. Only CDR3 DNA is held: 45 bases, read in frame from base 1. Trimming accounts for 2 bases at V and 5 bases at J, while the number of junction bases matched to no gene is 8. This clonotype was observed at least ten times. The antigen it recognizes is unknown. Base qualities are not recorded, but no much larger clone differs from it by a single base. Library prep was done by RT-PCR. Sequencing was performed on an Illumina HiSeq 2500. Using fastp trimming at Q25 and MiXCR clonotype assembly, TCRdb reanalyzed the public sequencing data and kept in-frame beta chains. Entries are consolidated by CDR3 protein sequence, retaining the most common genes and DNA. This sample is represented by 150,000 to 200,000 distinct CDR3 sequences; over 9.5% of them were singletons. Approximately 30% of the sample rests with the top ten. These same data were also listed under a study on T cells expressing NK-cell markers. As that second paper reports: TCR beta cDNA libraries were made by 5'RACE template switching that added a universal primer site and unique molecular identifiers. In sorted CD3+CD56+NKG2C+, CD3+CD56+NKG2C- and CD3+CD56-NKG2C+ T-cell subsets from several donors, TCR beta-chain repertoires were profiled. Seven of the eight sequenced donors were HCMV-seropositive and one was HCMV-seronegative. In several experiments an anti-gammadeltaTCR antibody was added to restrict sorting to alphabetaTCR-expressing T cells. In six donors, the dominant CD3+CD56+NKG2C+ clonotypes were among the top 10 CD8+ clonotypes and accounted for roughly 1.0-8% of CD8+ T cells. Those dominant clonotypes were again the most abundant among CD3+CD56-NKG2C+ cells in a few donors, at about 28.3-60.1%. Whether the expanded NKG2C-expressing T cell clones were specific for HCMV antigens was left unclear. Randomly selected healthy volunteers, three men and five women, were used as the eight sequenced donors. HCMV-specific IgG was detected in serum with a commercial ELISA kit to determine HCMV serostatus. Ficoll density gradient centrifugation was used to isolate peripheral blood mononuclear cells from blood. Using Miltenyi isolation kits, CD4+ and CD8+ T cells were isolated from PBMC through magnetic immunoseparation. cDNA synthesis was primed from the TCR beta constant segment, followed by two successive PCR amplification steps. Libraries were sequenced as 2 x 150 bp reads on Illumina HiSeq 2000/2500, MiSeq or NextSeq. MIGEC was used to demultiplex reads and group reads by UMI, and MiTCR was used to assemble and quantify clonotypes. Only TCR cDNA sequences supported by at least two reads were kept to exclude erroneous sequences. Downstream repertoire analysis used the tcR package, and clonotypes were matched across fractions by CDR3 nucleotide sequence plus V segment. Antigen specificity was annotated against VDJdb with VDJmatch, allowing one amino acid substitution in CDR3.

Sequencing used CD8+ T cells sorted from PBMCs, obtained roughly 13 days after vaccination. Recombination joined TRBV12-3 or TRBV12-4 with TRBJ2-7; TRBD2 aligns with 8 central bases. The clonotype was recovered from a man aged 45-65 years who received an inactivated influenza vaccine. Donor details come from another sample of the same person, matched by shared clones. In nucleotides, the sequence is TGTGCCAGCAGTTTACGGTCTAGCGGGTTCCACGAGCAGTACTTC. The resulting protein is CASSLRSSGFHEQYF.